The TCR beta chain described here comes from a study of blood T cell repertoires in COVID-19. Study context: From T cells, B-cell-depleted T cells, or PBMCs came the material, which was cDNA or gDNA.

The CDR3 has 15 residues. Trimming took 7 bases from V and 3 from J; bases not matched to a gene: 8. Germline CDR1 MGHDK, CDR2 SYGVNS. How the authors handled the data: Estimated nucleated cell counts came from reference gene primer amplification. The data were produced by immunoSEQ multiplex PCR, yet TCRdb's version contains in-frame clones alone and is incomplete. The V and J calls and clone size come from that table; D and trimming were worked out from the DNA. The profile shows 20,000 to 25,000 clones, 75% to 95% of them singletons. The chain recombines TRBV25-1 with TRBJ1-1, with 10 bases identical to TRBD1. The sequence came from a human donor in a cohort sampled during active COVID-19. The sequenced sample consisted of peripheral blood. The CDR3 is CASKLAGTGDTEAFF. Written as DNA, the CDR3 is TGTGCCAGCAAGTTGGCCGGGACAGGGGACACTGAAGCTTTCTTT.